A selection of T cell receptor beta chains follows, all from one sample in a study of T-cell reconstitution after alpha-beta-depleted transplantation in children. TCRdb processed the PCR reads anew with MiXCR; each CDR3 protein has one entry. The sample comprises around 600,000 distinct CDR3 sequences, over 9.5% of which are singletons, and about 4.2% rests with the top ten. The sequencing here drew on PBMCs from the stem cell graft donor, taken from the stem cell graft. These receptors all come from a human donor who donated a stem cell graft to a child with acute myeloid leukemia. Both conserved end residues are part of each CDR3. The order of the fields is J gene, V gene, D gene, clone size, CDR3 protein, CDR3 DNA. A D gene is named only where the DNA matches it firmly. Clone size appears in some rows only: once, few, many, or a class for an expanded clone.

j_gene: TRBJ2-2
v_gene: TRBV15
d_gene: NA
abundance: many
CDR3aa: CATTFRGGTGELFF
CDR3nt: TGTGCCACCACCTTCCGAGGGGGAACCGGGGAGCTGTTTTTT

j_gene: TRBJ1-1
v_gene: TRBV2
d_gene: NA
abundance: few
CDR3aa: CASLKGRAKNTEAFF
CDR3nt: TGTGCCAGCTTGAAGGGGAGGGCGAAGAACACTGAAGCTTTCTTT

j_gene: TRBJ2-5
v_gene: TRBV15
d_gene: NA
abundance: few
CDR3aa: CATSRGQGDQETQYF
CDR3nt: TGTGCCACCAGCAGAGGACAAGGGGACCAAGAGACCCAGTACTTC

j_gene: TRBJ2-7
v_gene: TRBV24-1
d_gene: NA
abundance: few
CDR3aa: CATRSASAGTSYEQYF
CDR3nt: TGTGCCACCAGGTCGGCTTCGGCAGGTACCAGCTACGAGCAGTACTTC

j_gene: TRBJ1-2
v_gene: TRBV29-1
d_gene: NA
abundance: NA
CDR3aa: CSVGVAAGGGYTF
CDR3nt: TGCAGCGTTGGTGTAGCAGCCGGGGGGGGCTACACCTTC

j_gene: TRBJ2-4
v_gene: TRBV5-1
d_gene: TRBD1
abundance: few
CDR3aa: CASSFAGGPEVQYF
CDR3nt: TGCGCCAGCAGCTTTGCAGGGGGCCCTGAGGTTCAGTACTTC

j_gene: TRBJ2-7
v_gene: TRBV11-2
d_gene: NA
abundance: NA
CDR3aa: CASSLDRGVGATYEQYF
CDR3nt: TGTGCCAGCAGCTTAGATAGAGGTGTAGGGGCAACCTACGAGCAGTACTTC

j_gene: TRBJ2-3
v_gene: TRBV6-5
d_gene: NA
abundance: many
CDR3aa: CASSYSAATDTQYF
CDR3nt: TGTGCCAGCAGTTACTCGGCTGCTACAGATACGCAGTATTTT

j_gene: TRBJ1-2
v_gene: TRBV15
d_gene: NA
abundance: few
CDR3aa: CATSRRGQSYGYTF
CDR3nt: TGTGCCACCAGCAGACGTGGACAGAGCTATGGCTACACCTTC

j_gene: TRBJ2-7
v_gene: TRBV21-1
d_gene: NA
abundance: many
CDR3aa: CASSDRRDIGSYEQYF
CDR3nt: TGTGCCAGCAGCGACCGACGGGACATCGGATCCTACGAGCAGTACTTC

j_gene: TRBJ2-6
v_gene: TRBV6-5
d_gene: NA
abundance: few
CDR3aa: CASSWVDLGGANVLTF
CDR3nt: TGTGCCAGCAGTTGGGTGGACCTGGGGGGGGCCAACGTCCTGACTTTC

j_gene: TRBJ2-5
v_gene: TRBV7-9
d_gene: NA
abundance: NA
CDR3aa: CASSFGQPGAETQYF
CDR3nt: TGTGCCAGCAGCTTTGGACAGCCGGGCGCTGAGACCCAGTACTTC

j_gene: TRBJ2-1
v_gene: TRBV30
d_gene: NA
abundance: few
CDR3aa: CAWSVQVETEQFF
CDR3nt: TGTGCCTGGAGTGTACAGGTAGAAACTGAGCAGTTCTTC

j_gene: TRBJ2-3
v_gene: TRBV5-1
d_gene: NA
abundance: NA
CDR3aa: CASSYPGTPSTDTQYF
CDR3nt: TGCGCCAGCAGCTATCCCGGGACTCCGAGCACAGATACGCAGTATTTT

j_gene: TRBJ2-7
v_gene: TRBV30
d_gene: NA
abundance: NA
CDR3aa: CAWSVGSGGYEQYF
CDR3nt: TGTGCCTGGAGTGTAGGGTCTGGCGGGTACGAGCAGTACTTC

j_gene: TRBJ2-7
v_gene: TRBV6-5
d_gene: NA
abundance: NA
CDR3aa: CASSYSQQVFEQYF
CDR3nt: TGTGCCAGCAGTTACTCCCAACAGGTTTTCGAGCAGTACTTC

j_gene: TRBJ2-2
v_gene: TRBV28
d_gene: NA
abundance: many
CDR3aa: CASLPYREDTGELFF
CDR3nt: TGTGCCAGCCTTCCCTACAGGGAGGACACCGGGGAGCTGTTTTTT

j_gene: TRBJ2-5
v_gene: TRBV6-2/TRBV6-3
d_gene: TRBD1
abundance: few
CDR3aa: CASSYGSPRTGGFRTQETQYF
CDR3nt: TGTGCCAGCAGTTACGGGAGTCCTCGGACAGGGGGCTTTCGCACTCAAGAGACCCAGTACTTC

j_gene: TRBJ1-2
v_gene: TRBV29-1
d_gene: TRBD1
abundance: NA
CDR3aa: CSVRTGSNKGTF
CDR3nt: TGCAGCGTTCGGACAGGGTCTAATAAAGGCACCTTC

j_gene: TRBJ1-1
v_gene: TRBV6-5
d_gene: NA
abundance: many
CDR3aa: CASSYADTEAFF
CDR3nt: TGTGCCAGCAGTTACGCAGACACTGAAGCTTTCTTT

j_gene: TRBJ2-7
v_gene: TRBV28
d_gene: NA
abundance: many
CDR3aa: CASSPTAPFFSYEQYF
CDR3nt: TGTGCCAGCAGCCCCACTGCGCCTTTTTTTTCCTACGAGCAGTACTTC

j_gene: TRBJ2-3
v_gene: TRBV4-2
d_gene: NA
abundance: many
CDR3aa: CASSEVSTDTQYF
CDR3nt: TGTGCCAGCAGCGAGGTTAGCACAGATACGCAGTATTTT

j_gene: TRBJ2-1
v_gene: TRBV28
d_gene: TRBD2
abundance: NA
CDR3aa: CASSFDLAGGNEQFF
CDR3nt: TGTGCCAGCAGTTTCGACCTAGCGGGGGGGAATGAGCAGTTCTTC

j_gene: TRBJ2-7
v_gene: TRBV29-1
d_gene: TRBD2
abundance: few
CDR3aa: CSVESGLAGDEQYF
CDR3nt: TGCAGCGTTGAATCCGGACTAGCGGGAGACGAGCAGTACTTC

j_gene: TRBJ2-5
v_gene: TRBV7-2
d_gene: NA
abundance: NA
CDR3aa: CASSPSLGTQYF
CDR3nt: TGTGCCAGCAGCCCTAGTTTGGGGACCCAGTACTTC

j_gene: TRBJ2-1
v_gene: TRBV10-2
d_gene: NA
abundance: few
CDR3aa: CASNGLGDSNEQFF
CDR3nt: TGCGCCAGCAATGGCTTAGGGGATTCTAATGAGCAGTTCTTC

j_gene: TRBJ2-7
v_gene: TRBV27
d_gene: TRBD1
abundance: NA
CDR3aa: CASSSGQGNYEQYF
CDR3nt: TGTGCCAGCAGTTCCGGACAGGGGAACTACGAGCAGTACTTC

j_gene: TRBJ2-7
v_gene: TRBV20-1
d_gene: NA
abundance: NA
CDR3aa: CSASGLGTGEQYF
CDR3nt: TGCAGTGCTAGTGGCCTAGGGACGGGCGAGCAGTACTTC

j_gene: TRBJ2-2
v_gene: TRBV19
d_gene: NA
abundance: NA
CDR3aa: CASSERGLNTGELFF
CDR3nt: TGTGCCAGTAGTGAACGGGGGTTGAACACCGGGGAGCTGTTTTTT

j_gene: TRBJ2-1
v_gene: TRBV7-2
d_gene: NA
abundance: few
CDR3aa: CASSLARGQHNEQFF
CDR3nt: TGTGCCAGCAGCTTAGCGCGGGGACAGCACAATGAGCAGTTCTTC

j_gene: TRBJ2-4
v_gene: TRBV20-1
d_gene: NA
abundance: NA
CDR3aa: CSARDPGTPKNIQYF
CDR3nt: TGCAGTGCTAGAGATCCAGGGACTCCCAAAAACATTCAGTACTTC

j_gene: TRBJ2-5
v_gene: TRBV28
d_gene: NA
abundance: few
CDR3aa: CASSFGEPSQYF
CDR3nt: TGTGCCAGCAGTTTTGGGGAGCCGAGCCAGTACTTC

j_gene: TRBJ2-7
v_gene: TRBV29-1
d_gene: TRBD1
abundance: few
CDR3aa: CSGQGANEQYF
CDR3nt: TGCAGCGGCCAGGGGGCGAACGAGCAGTACTTC

j_gene: TRBJ2-5
v_gene: TRBV20-1
d_gene: NA
abundance: few
CDR3aa: CSARTPEETQYF
CDR3nt: TGCAGTGCTAGGACCCCGGAGGAGACCCAGTACTTC

j_gene: TRBJ2-4
v_gene: TRBV20-1
d_gene: TRBD2
abundance: NA
CDR3aa: CSALGLAVAKNIQYF
CDR3nt: TGCAGTGCTCTCGGCCTAGCGGTAGCCAAAAACATTCAGTACTTC

j_gene: TRBJ1-2
v_gene: TRBV25-1
d_gene: TRBD1
abundance: few
CDR3aa: CASKDRGASYGYTF
CDR3nt: TGTGCCAGCAAAGACAGGGGGGCGAGCTATGGCTACACCTTC

j_gene: TRBJ2-3
v_gene: TRBV9
d_gene: NA
abundance: few
CDR3aa: CASSVRWGGLTDTQYF
CDR3nt: TGTGCCAGCAGCGTAAGATGGGGCGGCCTCACAGATACGCAGTATTTT

j_gene: TRBJ2-2
v_gene: TRBV15
d_gene: NA
abundance: NA
CDR3aa: CATSRVRTGELFF
CDR3nt: TGTGCCACCAGCAGAGTCCGGACCGGGGAGCTGTTTTTT

j_gene: TRBJ1-1
v_gene: TRBV20-1
d_gene: NA
abundance: few
CDR3aa: CSARDLRVAHVAFF
CDR3nt: TGCAGTGCTAGAGATCTCCGGGTGGCCCATGTGGCTTTCTTT

j_gene: TRBJ2-1
v_gene: TRBV7-2
d_gene: NA
abundance: NA
CDR3aa: CASSLYGGIVNEQFF
CDR3nt: TGTGCCAGCAGCCTCTACGGCGGGATAGTCAATGAGCAGTTCTTC